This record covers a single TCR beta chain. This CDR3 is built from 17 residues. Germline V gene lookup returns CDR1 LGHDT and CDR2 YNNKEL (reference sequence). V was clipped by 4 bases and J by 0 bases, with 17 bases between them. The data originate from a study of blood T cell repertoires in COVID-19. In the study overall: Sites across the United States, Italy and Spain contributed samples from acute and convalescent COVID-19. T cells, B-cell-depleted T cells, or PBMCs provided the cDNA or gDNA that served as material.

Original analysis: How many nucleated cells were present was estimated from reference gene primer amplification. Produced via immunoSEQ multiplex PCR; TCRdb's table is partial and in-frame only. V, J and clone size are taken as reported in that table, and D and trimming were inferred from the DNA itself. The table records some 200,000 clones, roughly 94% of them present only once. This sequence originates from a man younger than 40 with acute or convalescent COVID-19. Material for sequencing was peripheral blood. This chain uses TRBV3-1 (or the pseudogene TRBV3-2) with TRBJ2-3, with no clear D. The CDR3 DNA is TGTGCCAGCAGCCCCTTCCTGAGTAGCAGTAGCACAGATACGCAGTATTTT. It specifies CASSPFLSSSSTDTQYF.